One and the same sample provided the 6 T cell receptor beta chains below, sequenced in a study of T cells after yellow fever vaccination. TCRdb itself ran the 5' RACE reads through MiXCR, one entry per CDR3 protein. The sample lists over 35,000 distinct CDR3 sequences; roughly 6.4% were seen once. The source material was PBMCs, either bulk or a sorted T-cell subset (CD4+, CD8+, memory, or dextramer-sorted; not recorded which), sampled 45 days after the yellow fever booster vaccination. The origin of the receptors is a man aged 25-40 years who received the YFV17D yellow fever vaccine.

The sample holds many counts of this clonotype. J is TRBJ2-7 and V is TRBV12-3 or TRBV12-4; D call uncertain. Trimming took off 3 bases at V and 5 bases at J, with 11 bases between the two ends. CDR3 length: 13 amino acids. The CDR3 bases are TGTGCCAGCAGTTTGTCAGGAGTCCACGAGCAGTACTTC. Protein product: CASSLSGVHEQYF.

This clonotype was seen at least ten times. The DNA for the CDR3 is TGCAGTGCCGGGGAGACTAGCGGGAACTACGAGCAGTACTTC. This sequence encodes CSAGETSGNYEQYF. The V and J genes are TRBV20-1 and TRBJ2-7; 11 nucleotides line up with TRBD2. This CDR3 region has 14 residues. The germline V gene encodes CDR1 DFQATT and CDR2 SNEGSKA (reference sequence). After removal of 6 bases from V and 3 bases from J, the junction contained 7 bases not matched to a gene.

This rearrangement joins TRBV5-5 to TRBJ1-5; TRBD1 aligns across 11 bases. CDR3 size: 16 residues. In germline, CDR1 is SGHKS, CDR2 YYEKEE (reference sequence). V shed 4 bases and J 4 bases; nucleotides not matched to a gene: 7. The CDR3 spells CASSEGQGALNQPQHF. For the CDR3, the DNA is TGTGCCAGCAGCGAAGGACAGGGGGCGCTTAATCAGCCCCAGCATTTT.

This clonotype occurred a few times. The rearrangement links TRBV10-1 to TRBJ2-1; D is uncertain. Trimming shortened V by 3 bases and J by 0 bases, and 12 bases separated the two germline ends. This CDR3 is 16 amino acids long. CDR1 is WNHNN, CDR2 SYGVQD, per germline (reference sequence). CDR3 loop: CASSERATPSYNEQFF. DNA for the CDR3: TGCGCCAGCAGTGAACGGGCAACCCCCTCCTACAATGAGCAGTTCTTC.

The rearrangement links TRBV7-9 to TRBJ2-5; TRBD2 matches at 8 bases. CDR1 and CDR2 (germline): SEHNR, FQNEAQ (reference sequence). The CDR3 totals 14 residues. Trimming removed 1 base from V and 5 bases from J; junction bases left unmatched: 3. This CDR3 reads CASSLVAGWETQYF. The CDR3 nucleotides are TGTGCCAGCAGCTTAGTAGCGGGATGGGAGACCCAGTACTTC.

This clonotype was recorded many times. This chain connects TRBV7-2 to TRBJ2-7, with D hard to call. The CDR3 contains 17 residues. Germline assignment: CDR1 SGHTA and CDR2 FQGNSA. V was shortened by 1 base and J by 2 bases, with 18 bases between the two germline ends. The CDR3 loop is CASSLVAGAEFPYEQYF. CDR3 in DNA: TGTGCCAGCAGCTTAGTGGCTGGAGCCGAGTTCCCCTACGAGCAGTACTTC.